Listed here are 20 T cell receptor beta chains from one sample, sequenced in a study of T cells in Graves' hyperthyroidism and ophthalmopathy. Researchers amplified the TCR beta CDR3 regions from RNA transcripts. When the TCR CDR3 underwent first-round RT-PCR, the HTBI primer set was used. TCRdb used MiXCR to reprocess the multiplex PCR reads, holding one entry per CDR3 protein. This table holds around 350,000 distinct CDR3 sequences, roughly 15% found once. Sample: blood. The receptors here all came from a woman in her sixties with Graves' ophthalmopathy.

The chain joins TRBV28 to TRBJ2-1; D is tentatively TRBD1 or TRBD2 (7 bases each). V was trimmed by 4 bases and J by 4 bases, leaving 20 bases between them. The CDR3 sequence is 17 residues long. Germline V lookup: CDR1 MDHEN, CDR2 SYDVKM. The DNA for the CDR3 is TGTGCCAGCAGTTCCCCAGGGGGGGCGTGGCAGTACAATGAGCAGTTCTTC. This encodes CASSSPGGAWQYNEQFF.

The V and J genes are TRBV20-1 and TRBJ2-3; TRBD2 is a possible D gene (7 bases). With 4 bases removed from V and 5 bases from J, the gap between germline ends came to 16 bases. Germline loops: CDR1 DFQATT, CDR2 SNEGSKA (reference sequence). The length of the CDR3 is 14 residues. The CDR3 bases are TGCAGTGCTACGGACAGCGGGGCCGGAGATACGCAGTATTTT. Translated: CSATDSGAGDTQYF.

This clonotype has a count of ten or more. The CDR3 DNA reads as TGTGCCAGCAGCCTTAAAGGGGCACAGGGGATCAATGGCTACACCTTC. The encoded protein is CASSLKGAQGINGYTF. This chain joins TRBV3-1 and TRBJ1-2; TRBD1 matches at 7 bases. Germline V gene lookup returns CDR1 LGHDT and CDR2 YNNKEL (reference sequence). The CDR3 length is 16 residues. V lost 4 bases and J lost 6; bases outside the gene matches: 14.

The genes are TRBV5-1 and TRBJ2-7; 10 nucleotides match TRBD1. The CDR3 consists of 14 residues. CDR1 is SGHRS and CDR2 is YFSETQ in the germline V gene. Trimming took 5 bases from V and 6 from J; bases not matched to a gene: 8. The CDR3 bases are TGCGCCAGCAGTTACCGGGACAGGGGAGGCGAGCAGTACTTC. Translated, it gives CASSYRDRGGEQYF. The variable domain in full, completed from reference TRBV5-1 and TRBJ2-7, reads KAGVTQTPRYLIKTRGQQVTLSCSPISGHRSVSWYQQTPGQGLQFLFEYFSETQRNKGNFPGRFSGRQFSNSRSEMNVSTLELGDSALYLCASSYRDRGGEQYFGPGTRLTVT.

This clonotype has at least ten counts. This chain joins TRBV24-1 and TRBJ2-7; 10 bases are shared with TRBD1. Germline V gives CDR1 KGHDR, CDR2 SFDVKD. This CDR3 has 16 amino acids. V shed 2 bases, J shed 5 bases, and the junction held 8 bases outside the gene matches. Here the CDR3 DNA reads TGTGCCACCAGTGATTCTCGGACAGGGGGGGGCAACGAGCAGTACTTC. This encodes CATSDSRTGGGNEQYF.

J is TRBJ2-7 and V is TRBV5-1; 10 nucleotides agree with TRBD2. The CDR3 extends over 18 amino acids. Germline CDR1 reads SGHRS; CDR2 reads YFSETQ. V lost 2 bases, J lost 5 bases, and 16 bases stayed unmatched. This chain's CDR3 is CASSFKASGRVELHEQYF. CDR3 sequence (DNA): TGCGCCAGCAGCTTTAAGGCTAGCGGGAGAGTGGAGCTACACGAGCAGTACTTC.

This clonotype was detected many times. The J gene is TRBJ2-3, the V gene TRBV5-1; the D gene could be TRBD1 or TRBD2 (7 bases each). Trimming took 6 bases from V and 0 from J, leaving 11 bases between them. The CDR3 totals 14 residues. Germline V CDR1 and CDR2: SGHRS, YFSETQ. The chain's CDR3 is CASTAGQSTDTQYF. CDR3 nucleotide sequence: TGCGCCAGCACAGCGGGACAGAGCACAGATACGCAGTATTTT.

In the case of this clonotype: Without the conserved terminal phenylalanine or tryptophan, this CDR3 likely stems from a read error. V gene TRBV6-9 combines with J gene TRBJ1-6; TRBD1 is a possible D gene (6 bases). The CDR3 is made up of 16 amino acids. The V end was cut by 3 bases, the J end by 3 bases, with 12 bases between. Germline V gives CDR1 MNHGY, CDR2 SVAAGI. Here the CDR3 DNA reads TGTGCCAGCAGTTACTTGGGACATGGCTATAATTCACCCCTCCACCTT. This encodes CASSYLGHGYNSPLHL.

In its sample, this clonotype was seen many times. J is TRBJ2-1 and V is TRBV5-1; D is perhaps TRBD1 (7 bases). The CDR3 is 15 amino acids. V was shortened by 2 bases and J by 6 bases, with 15 bases between the two germline ends. Looked up from germline, CDR1 is SGHRS and CDR2 is YFSETQ. In DNA form, the CDR3 reads TGCGCCAGCAGCTTAAAGGGCAGGGGGGTCAATGAGCAGTTCTTC. Its translation: CASSLKGRGVNEQFF.

The J gene is TRBJ2-1, the V gene TRBV4-1, with 7 bases aligning to TRBD2. V lost 3 bases, J lost 5 bases, and 4 bases stayed unmatched. Germline loops: CDR1 MGHRA, CDR2 YSYEKL. The CDR3 loop spans 14 amino acids. The CDR3 nucleotides are TGCGCCAGCAGCCAGCGGGAGCCCCACAATGAGCAGTTCTTC. Protein product: CASSQREPHNEQFF.

This clonotype was counted at least ten times. The chain recombines TRBV20-1 with TRBJ2-5, with 14 bases fitting TRBD2. Germline V gene sequence: CDR1 DFQATT, CDR2 SNEGSKA (reference sequence). CDR3 length: 18 amino acids. Trimming took 5 bases from V and 4 from J; bases not matched to a gene: 15. The CDR3 sequence: CSAHPGTSGRQKGETQYF. The CDR3 DNA follows: TGCAGTGCTCACCCCGGGACTAGCGGGAGACAGAAGGGAGAGACCCAGTACTTC.

The J gene is TRBJ2-1, the V gene TRBV24-1; the match to TRBD1 covers 9 bases. V shed 5 bases, J shed 0 bases, and the junction held 7 bases outside the gene matches. Germline V gene lookup returns CDR1 KGHDR and CDR2 SFDVKD. CDR3 length equals 17 residues. The CDR3 DNA follows: TGTGCCACCAGTGGAGACAGGGGGGTAGGCTCCTACAATGAGCAGTTCTTC. Translated, it gives CATSGDRGVGSYNEQFF.

The CDR3 DNA sequence: TGTGCCAGCAGCTTTGGAACGGGAGTTTCCGAGCAGTACTTC. This sequence encodes CASSFGTGVSEQYF. The rearrangement uses TRBV5-4 and TRBJ2-7; possibly TRBD2 for D (6 bases). Looked up from germline, CDR1 is SGHNT and CDR2 is YYREEE (reference sequence). CDR3 size: 14 residues. V gave up 2 bases and J gave up 6 bases, with 15 bases separating them.

This clonotype turned up a few times. The chain is built from TRBV5-6 and TRBJ2-1, with TRBD2 matching 8 bases. The J segment lost 11 bases and the V segment lost 0 bases, leaving 13 bases of the junction unmatched. The germline V gene encodes CDR1 SGHDT and CDR2 YYEEEE. The CDR3 is 16 residues long. CDR3 nucleotides: TGTGCCAGCAGCTTGGGATGGACTAGCAGGGTACCCAAGCAGTTCTTC. Its protein is CASSLGWTSRVPKQFF.

This clonotype was seen repeatedly, ten times or more. As DNA, the CDR3 is TGCAGTGCTAGAGATCCACAGGGGGCGCACACTGAAGCTTTCTTT. Its translation is CSARDPQGAHTEAFF. V gene TRBV20-1 combines with J gene TRBJ1-1, with TRBD1 identical over 9 bases. Germline V gene sequence: CDR1 DFQATT, CDR2 SNEGSKA (reference sequence). This CDR3 comprises 15 residues. J lost 3 bases, V lost 0 bases, and 5 bases had no gene match.

Only a few counts were recorded for this clonotype. The chain has TRBV20-1 and TRBJ2-3; 9 bases line up with TRBD2. Germline lookup yields CDR1 DFQATT and CDR2 SNEGSKA (reference sequence). With V trimmed by 2 bases and J by 2 bases, 5 bases remained unmatched. CDR3 length equals 15 residues. CDR3 coding DNA: TGCAGTGCTAGAAAAGCTAGCGGGGCCACAGATACGCAGTATTTT. Translated, it gives CSARKASGATDTQYF.

The rearrangement links TRBV7-3 to TRBJ2-1; the D is unclear. The V gene's germline CDR1 is SGHTA and CDR2 FQGTGA. The CDR3 is 14 amino acids. Trimming cost V 1 base and J 6 bases, with 10 bases left between them. The CDR3 nucleotides read TGTGCCAGCAGCTTAATGGGGTCCGGCAATGAGCAGTTCTTC. This encodes CASSLMGSGNEQFF.

This clonotype appeared a few times. The chain combines TRBV27 with TRBJ2-1; no clear D. The V end was cut by 6 bases, the J end by 5 bases, with 14 bases between. The CDR3 totals 14 residues. Germline V gene sequence: CDR1 MNHEY, CDR2 SMNVEV (reference sequence). The CDR3 here is CASSWVGLNNEQFF. The CDR3 coding sequence is TGTGCCAGCAGCTGGGTGGGTTTGAACAATGAGCAGTTCTTC.

In this sample, this clonotype turned up many times. V is TRBV5-1 and J is TRBJ2-1; D gene unclear. Germline CDR1 is SGHRS and CDR2 is YFSETQ. CDR3 length equals 15 residues. With 1 base removed from V and 4 bases from J, the gap between germline ends came to 12 bases. The CDR3 spells CASSLWAGPYNEQFF. As DNA, the CDR3 is TGCGCCAGCAGCTTGTGGGCAGGCCCGTACAATGAGCAGTTCTTC. Combining the CDR3 with reference TRBV5-1 and TRBJ2-1 gives the whole variable domain KAGVTQTPRYLIKTRGQQVTLSCSPISGHRSVSWYQQTPGQGLQFLFEYFSETQRNKGNFPGRFSGRQFSNSRSEMNVSTLELGDSALYLCASSLWAGPYNEQFFGPGTRLTVL.

This clonotype appeared a few times. This sequence joins TRBV19 and TRBJ2-5, with D tentatively TRBD2 (7 bases). In germline, CDR1 is LNHDA, CDR2 SQIVND (reference sequence). The CDR3 loop spans 15 amino acids. Trimming left V 8 bases short and J 5 bases short, with 21 bases between. For the CDR3, the DNA is TGTGCCAGTCACGGGGGCGGGAGCGGTGAGGAGACCCAGTACTTC. Its translation is CASHGGGSGEETQYF.